This T cell receptor (beta chain) was captured by sequencing in a study of blood T cell repertoires in COVID-19. On the study more broadly: Sites in the United States, Italy and Spain provided acute and convalescent COVID-19 samples.

For this clone: The same CDR3 arises from other DNA sequences in this sample as well.

Sequenced by immunoSEQ multiplex PCR; TCRdb stores in-frame clones only, minus some. The data show 200,000 to 250,000 clones, 86% seen once. This CDR3 contains 13 residues. V lost 1 base and J lost 4, with 8 bases in between. Germline V CDR1 and CDR2: SEHNR, FQNEAQ (reference sequence). This TCR came from a woman aged 45 to 65 with COVID-19, enrolled during active disease. J is TRBJ2-7 and V is TRBV7-9; a weak D match, TRBD1 (5 bases). Material: peripheral blood. CDR3 sequence: CASSLDRSYEQYF. CDR3 DNA sequence: TGTGCCAGCAGCTTAGACAGGTCTTACGAGCAGTACTTC.